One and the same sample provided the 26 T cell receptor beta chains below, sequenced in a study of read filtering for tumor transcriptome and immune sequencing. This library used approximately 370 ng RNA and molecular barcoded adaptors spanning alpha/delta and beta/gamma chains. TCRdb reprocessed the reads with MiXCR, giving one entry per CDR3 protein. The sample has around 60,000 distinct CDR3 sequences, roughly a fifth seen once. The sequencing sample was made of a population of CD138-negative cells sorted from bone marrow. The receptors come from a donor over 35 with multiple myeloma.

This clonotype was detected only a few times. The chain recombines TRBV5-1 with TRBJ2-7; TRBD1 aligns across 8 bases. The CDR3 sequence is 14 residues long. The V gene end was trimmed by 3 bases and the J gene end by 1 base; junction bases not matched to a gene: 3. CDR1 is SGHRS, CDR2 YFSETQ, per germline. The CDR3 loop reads CASSWQGASYEQYF. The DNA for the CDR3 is TGCGCCAGCAGCTGGCAGGGGGCATCCTACGAGCAGTACTTC.

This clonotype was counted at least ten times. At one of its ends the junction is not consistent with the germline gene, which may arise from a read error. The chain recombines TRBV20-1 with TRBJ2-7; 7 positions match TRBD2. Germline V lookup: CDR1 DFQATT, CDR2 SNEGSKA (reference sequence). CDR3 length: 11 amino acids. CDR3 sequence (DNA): TGCAGTGCGAGAGCGGGGCCCGAGCAGTACTTC. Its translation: CSARAGPEQYF.

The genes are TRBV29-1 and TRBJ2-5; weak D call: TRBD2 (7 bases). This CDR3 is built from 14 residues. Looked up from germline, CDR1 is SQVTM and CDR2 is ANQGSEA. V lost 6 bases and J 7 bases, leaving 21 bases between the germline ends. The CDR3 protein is CSVRSGAEGGTQYF. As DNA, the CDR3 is TGCAGCGTGAGAAGCGGGGCCGAGGGGGGGACCCAGTACTTC.

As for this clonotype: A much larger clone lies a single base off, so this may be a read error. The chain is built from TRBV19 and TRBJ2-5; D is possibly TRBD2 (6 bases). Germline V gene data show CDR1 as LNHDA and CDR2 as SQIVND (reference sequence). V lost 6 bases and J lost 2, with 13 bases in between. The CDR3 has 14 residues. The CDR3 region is CASRPGLWQETQYF. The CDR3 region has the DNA TGTGCCAGTAGGCCGGGACTGTGGCAAGAGACCCAGTACTTC. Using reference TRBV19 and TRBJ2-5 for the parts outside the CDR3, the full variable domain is DGGITQSPKYLFRKEGQNVTLSCEQNLNHDAMYWYRQDPGQGLRLIYYSQIVNDFQKGDIAEGYSVSREKKESFPLTVTSAQKNPTAFYLCASRPGLWQETQYFGPGTRLLVL.

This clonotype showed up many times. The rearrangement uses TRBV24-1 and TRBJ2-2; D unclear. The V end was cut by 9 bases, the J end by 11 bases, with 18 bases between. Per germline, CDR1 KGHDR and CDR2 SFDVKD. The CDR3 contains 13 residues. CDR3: CATRGPSFYELFF. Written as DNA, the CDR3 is TGTGCCACCCGTGGGCCCTCGTTTTATGAGCTGTTTTTT.

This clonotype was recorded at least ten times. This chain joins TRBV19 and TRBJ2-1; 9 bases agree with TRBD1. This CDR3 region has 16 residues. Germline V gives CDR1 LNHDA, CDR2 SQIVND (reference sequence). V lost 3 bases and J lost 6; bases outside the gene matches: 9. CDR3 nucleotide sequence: TGTGCCAGTAGTATGGGGGTGGGGACAGGGCGCAATGAGCAGTTCTTC. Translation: CASSMGVGTGRNEQFF.

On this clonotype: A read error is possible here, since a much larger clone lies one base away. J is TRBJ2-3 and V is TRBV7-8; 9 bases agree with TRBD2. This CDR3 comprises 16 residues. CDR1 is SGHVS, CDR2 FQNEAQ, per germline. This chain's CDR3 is CVSSLGPSGNTDTQYF. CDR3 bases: TGTGTCAGCAGCTTGGGTCCTAGCGGGAACACAGATACGCAGTATTTT.

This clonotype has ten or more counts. The CDR3 region has the DNA TGTGCCAGCAGCTTAGAGGCGGGAGTCCACGAGCAGTACTTC. As protein: CASSLEAGVHEQYF. This sequence joins TRBV7-9 and TRBJ2-7; 7 bases map to TRBD2. The CDR3 sequence is 14 residues long. V was clipped by 1 base and J by 5 bases; unmatched bases: 5. The germline V gene has CDR1 SEHNR and CDR2 FQNEAQ (reference sequence).

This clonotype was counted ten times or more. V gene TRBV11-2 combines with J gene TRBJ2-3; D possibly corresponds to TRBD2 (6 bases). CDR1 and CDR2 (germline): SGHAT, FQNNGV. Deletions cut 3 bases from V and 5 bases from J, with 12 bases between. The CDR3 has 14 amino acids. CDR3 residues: CASSFGGSQDTQYF. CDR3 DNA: TGTGCCAGCAGCTTTGGAGGGTCGCAAGATACGCAGTATTTT.

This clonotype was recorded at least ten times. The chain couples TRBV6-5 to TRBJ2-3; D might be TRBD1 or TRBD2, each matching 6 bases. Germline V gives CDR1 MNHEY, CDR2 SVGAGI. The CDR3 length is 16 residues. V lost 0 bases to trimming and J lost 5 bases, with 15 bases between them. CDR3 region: CASSYSNRGLGDTQYF. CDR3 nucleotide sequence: TGTGCCAGCAGTTACTCGAATCGGGGGCTGGGAGATACGCAGTATTTT.

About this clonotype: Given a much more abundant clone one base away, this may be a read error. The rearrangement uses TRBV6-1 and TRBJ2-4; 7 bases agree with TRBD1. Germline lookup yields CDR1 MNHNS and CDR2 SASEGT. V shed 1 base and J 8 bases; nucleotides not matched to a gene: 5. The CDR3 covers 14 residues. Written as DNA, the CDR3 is TGTGCCAGCAGTGAAGACAGGGGTCGTGACATTCAGTACTTC. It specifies CASSEDRGRDIQYF.

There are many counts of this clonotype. The CDR3 DNA is TGCAGTGCTAGGAGCGGGGGGGCCGGAGATACGCAGTATTTT. Residues: CSARSGGAGDTQYF. The chain recombines TRBV20-1 with TRBJ2-3; 10 bases line up with TRBD2. This CDR3 has 14 amino acids. Germline V gene lookup returns CDR1 DFQATT and CDR2 SNEGSKA (reference sequence). With 3 bases clipped from V and 5 bases from J, the junction kept 5 bases outside the gene matches.

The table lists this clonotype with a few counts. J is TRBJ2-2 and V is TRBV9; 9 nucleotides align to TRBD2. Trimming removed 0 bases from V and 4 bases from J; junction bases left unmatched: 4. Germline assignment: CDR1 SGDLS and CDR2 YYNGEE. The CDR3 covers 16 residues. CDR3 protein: CASSVGTSVSTGELFF. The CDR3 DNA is TGTGCCAGCAGCGTAGGGACTAGCGTAAGCACCGGGGAGCTGTTTTTT.

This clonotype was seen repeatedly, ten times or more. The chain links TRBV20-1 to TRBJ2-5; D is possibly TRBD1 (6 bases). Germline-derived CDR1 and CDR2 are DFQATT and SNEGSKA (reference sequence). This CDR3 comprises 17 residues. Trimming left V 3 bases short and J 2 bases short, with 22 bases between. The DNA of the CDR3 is TGCAGTGCTAGGGACCCACTGAAACCCGGGACACAAGAGACCCAGTACTTC. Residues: CSARDPLKPGTQETQYF.

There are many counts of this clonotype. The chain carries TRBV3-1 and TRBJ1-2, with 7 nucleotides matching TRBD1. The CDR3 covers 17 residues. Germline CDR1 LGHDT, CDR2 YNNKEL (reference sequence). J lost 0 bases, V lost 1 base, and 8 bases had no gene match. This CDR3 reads CASSQVKRTGSNYGYTF. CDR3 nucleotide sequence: TGTGCCAGCAGCCAAGTCAAACGGACAGGATCTAACTATGGCTACACCTTC.

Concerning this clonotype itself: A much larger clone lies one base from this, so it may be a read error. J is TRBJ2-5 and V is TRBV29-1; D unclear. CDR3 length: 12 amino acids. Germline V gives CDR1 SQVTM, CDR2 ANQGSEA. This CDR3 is CSVESPGETRYF. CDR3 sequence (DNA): TGCAGCGTGGAGAGTCCTGGCGAGACCCGGTACTTC.

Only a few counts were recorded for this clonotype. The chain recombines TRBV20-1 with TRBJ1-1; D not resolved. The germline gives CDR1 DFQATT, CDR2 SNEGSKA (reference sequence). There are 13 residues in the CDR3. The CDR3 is CSAWINGDTEAFF. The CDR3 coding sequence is TGCAGCGCCTGGATAAACGGGGACACTGAAGCTTTCTTT.

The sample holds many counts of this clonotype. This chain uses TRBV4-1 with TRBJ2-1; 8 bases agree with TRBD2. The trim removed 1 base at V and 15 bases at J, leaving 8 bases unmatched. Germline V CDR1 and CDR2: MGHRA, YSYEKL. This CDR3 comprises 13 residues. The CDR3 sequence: CASSQVPGTRTFF. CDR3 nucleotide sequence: TGCGCCAGCAGCCAAGTCCCCGGGACTAGAACGTTCTTC.

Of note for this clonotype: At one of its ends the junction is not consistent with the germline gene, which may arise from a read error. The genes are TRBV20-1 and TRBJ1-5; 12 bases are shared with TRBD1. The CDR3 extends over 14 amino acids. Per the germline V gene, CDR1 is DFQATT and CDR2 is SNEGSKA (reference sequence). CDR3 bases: TGCAGTGCTAGAGAGGGACAGGGGGCAATGGCCCAGCGTTTT. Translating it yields CSAREGQGAMAQRF.

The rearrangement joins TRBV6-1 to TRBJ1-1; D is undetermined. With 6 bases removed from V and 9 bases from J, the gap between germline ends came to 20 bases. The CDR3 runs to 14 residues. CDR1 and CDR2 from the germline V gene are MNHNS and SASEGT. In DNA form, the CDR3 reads TGTGCCAGCAGATCGGACGGGTCCTTGGCTAAAGCTTTCTTT. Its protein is CASRSDGSLAKAFF.

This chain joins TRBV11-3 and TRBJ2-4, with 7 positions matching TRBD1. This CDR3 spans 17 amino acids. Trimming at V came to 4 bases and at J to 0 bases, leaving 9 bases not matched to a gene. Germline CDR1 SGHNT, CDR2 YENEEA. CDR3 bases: TGTGCCAGCAGCTATACCGGGACAGCTTTAGCCAAAAACATTCAGTACTTC. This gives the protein CASSYTGTALAKNIQYF. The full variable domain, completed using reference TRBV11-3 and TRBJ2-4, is EAGVVQSPRYKIIEKKQPVAFWCNPISGHNTLYWYLQNLGQGPELLIRYENEEAVDDSQLPKDRFSAERLKGVDSTLKIQPAELGDSAVYLCASSYTGTALAKNIQYFGAGTRLSVL.

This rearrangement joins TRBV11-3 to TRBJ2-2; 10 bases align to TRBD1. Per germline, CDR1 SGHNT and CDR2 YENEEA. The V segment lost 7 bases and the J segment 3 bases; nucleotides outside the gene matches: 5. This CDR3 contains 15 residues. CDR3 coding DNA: TGTGCCAGCACCCGGGGACAGGGGTACACCGGGGAGCTGTTTTTT. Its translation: CASTRGQGYTGELFF.

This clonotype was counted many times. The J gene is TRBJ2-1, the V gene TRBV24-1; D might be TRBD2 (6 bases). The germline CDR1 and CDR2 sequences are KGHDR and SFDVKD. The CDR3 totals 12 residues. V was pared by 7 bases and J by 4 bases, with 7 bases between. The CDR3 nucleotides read TGTGCCACCAGCGGGGGATACAATGAGCAGTTCTTC. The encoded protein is CATSGGYNEQFF.

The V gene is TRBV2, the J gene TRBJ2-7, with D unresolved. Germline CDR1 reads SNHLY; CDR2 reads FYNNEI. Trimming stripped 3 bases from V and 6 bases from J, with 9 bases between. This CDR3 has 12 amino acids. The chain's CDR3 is CASSDEASEQYF. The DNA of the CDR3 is TGTGCCAGCAGTGACGAGGCATCCGAGCAGTACTTC.

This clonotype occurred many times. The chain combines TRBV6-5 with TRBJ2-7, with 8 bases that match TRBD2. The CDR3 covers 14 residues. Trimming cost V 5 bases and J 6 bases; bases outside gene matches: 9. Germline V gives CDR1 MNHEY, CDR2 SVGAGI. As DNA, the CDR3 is TGTGCCAGCAGTAGAGCGGGAGTAGTTGGCGAGCAGTACTTC. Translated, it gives CASSRAGVVGEQYF.

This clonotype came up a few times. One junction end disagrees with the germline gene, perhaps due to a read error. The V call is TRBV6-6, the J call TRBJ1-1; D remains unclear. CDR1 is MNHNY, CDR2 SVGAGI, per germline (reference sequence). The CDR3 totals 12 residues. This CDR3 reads CASTRANTEAFF. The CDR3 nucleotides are TGTGCCAGTACGCGTGCGAACACTGAAGCTTTCTTC.